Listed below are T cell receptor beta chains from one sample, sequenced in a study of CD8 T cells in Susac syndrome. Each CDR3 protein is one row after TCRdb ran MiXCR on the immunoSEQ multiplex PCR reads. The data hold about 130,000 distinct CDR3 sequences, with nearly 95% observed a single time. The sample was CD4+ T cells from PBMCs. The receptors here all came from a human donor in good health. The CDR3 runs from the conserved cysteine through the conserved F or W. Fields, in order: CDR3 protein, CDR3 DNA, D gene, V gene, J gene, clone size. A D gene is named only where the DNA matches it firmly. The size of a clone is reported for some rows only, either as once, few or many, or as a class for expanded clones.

CDR3aa: CASRGRADTQYF; CDR3nt: TGTGCCAGCAGAGGACGGGCAGATACGCAGTATTTT; d_gene: .; v_gene: TRBV6-2/TRBV6-3; j_gene: TRBJ2-3; abundance: few
CDR3aa: CARRSYSGNTIYF; CDR3nt: TGTGCCCGCAGGAGCTACTCTGGAAACACCATATATTTT; d_gene: .; v_gene: TRBV30; j_gene: TRBJ1-3; abundance: .
CDR3aa: CASSLRAGSYNEQFF; CDR3nt: TGCGCCAGCAGCCTCAGGGCTGGCTCCTACAATGAGCAGTTCTTC; d_gene: .; v_gene: TRBV4-1; j_gene: TRBJ2-1; abundance: once
CDR3aa: CSVADGSFPGANVLTF; CDR3nt: TGCAGCGTTGCCGACGGGAGTTTCCCTGGGGCCAACGTCCTGACTTTC; d_gene: .; v_gene: TRBV29-1; j_gene: TRBJ2-6; abundance: .
CDR3aa: CSVTAEGGYTF; CDR3nt: TGCAGTGTAACGGCGGAAGGTGGCTACACCTTC; d_gene: .; v_gene: TRBV29-1; j_gene: TRBJ1-2; abundance: .
CDR3aa: CASWDTFQETQYF; CDR3nt: TGCGCCAGCTGGGACACCTTCCAAGAGACCCAGTACTTC; d_gene: .; v_gene: TRBV5-1; j_gene: TRBJ2-5; abundance: .
CDR3aa: CASSPIPTGTYEQYF; CDR3nt: TGTGCCAGCTCACCAATCCCGACAGGCACCTACGAGCAGTACTTC; d_gene: .; v_gene: TRBV18; j_gene: TRBJ2-7; abundance: .
CDR3aa: CSVDRQASYNEQFF; CDR3nt: TGCAGCGTTGATAGGCAGGCCTCCTACAATGAGCAGTTCTTC; d_gene: .; v_gene: TRBV29-1; j_gene: TRBJ2-1; abundance: once
CDR3aa: CASSPTGGYEQYF; CDR3nt: TGCGCCAGCAGCCCGACAGGGGGCTACGAGCAGTACTTC; d_gene: TRBD1; v_gene: TRBV5-1; j_gene: TRBJ2-7; abundance: .
CDR3aa: CSAGEDNYEQYF; CDR3nt: TGCAGTGCTGGAGAGGATAACTACGAGCAGTACTTC; d_gene: .; v_gene: TRBV20-1; j_gene: TRBJ2-7; abundance: .
CDR3aa: CATSRDVGTYEQYF; CDR3nt: TGTGCCACCAGCAGGGACGTGGGTACCTACGAGCAGTACTTC; d_gene: .; v_gene: TRBV15; j_gene: TRBJ2-7; abundance: once
CDR3aa: CASSPTYPTLAGADTQYF; CDR3nt: TGCGCCAGCAGTCCCACATATCCTACTCTAGCGGGAGCAGATACGCAGTATTTT; d_gene: TRBD2; v_gene: TRBV23-1; j_gene: TRBJ2-3; abundance: once
CDR3aa: CASTPPFRGRKTSGTSNEQFF; CDR3nt: TGTGCCAGCACCCCACCCTTCAGGGGGCGTAAAACTAGCGGGACCAGTAATGAGCAGTTCTTC; d_gene: TRBD2; v_gene: TRBV12-3/TRBV12-4; j_gene: TRBJ2-1; abundance: .
CDR3aa: CASSLSLMAGETQYF; CDR3nt: TGTGCCAGCAGTTTATCTCTTATGGCAGGCGAGACCCAGTACTTC; d_gene: .; v_gene: TRBV28; j_gene: TRBJ2-5; abundance: .
CDR3aa: CASSWGFDEQYF; CDR3nt: TGTGCCAGCAGCTGGGGTTTCGACGAGCAGTACTTC; d_gene: .; v_gene: TRBV7-9; j_gene: TRBJ2-7; abundance: .
CDR3aa: CASSQTPPGGRWETQYF; CDR3nt: TGCGCCAGCAGCCAAACTCCGCCCGGGGGCCGGTGGGAGACCCAGTACTTC; d_gene: .; v_gene: TRBV4-1; j_gene: TRBJ2-5; abundance: .
CDR3aa: CAIAPVRGEQYF; CDR3nt: TGTGCCATCGCTCCAGTTAGAGGCGAGCAGTACTTC; d_gene: .; v_gene: TRBV10-3; j_gene: TRBJ2-7; abundance: .
CDR3aa: CASSYSPGQTNTGELFF; CDR3nt: TGCGCCAGCAGCTATTCGCCGGGACAGACCAACACCGGGGAGCTGTTTTTT; d_gene: TRBD1; v_gene: TRBV5-1; j_gene: TRBJ2-2; abundance: once
CDR3aa: CASSPGRESSYEQYF; CDR3nt: TGTGCCAGCTCACCCGGAAGGGAGTCCAGCTACGAGCAGTACTTC; d_gene: .; v_gene: TRBV18; j_gene: TRBJ2-7; abundance: .
CDR3aa: CASSERYEQYF; CDR3nt: TGTGCCAGCAGTGAACGGTACGAGCAGTACTTC; d_gene: .; v_gene: TRBV6-1; j_gene: TRBJ2-7; abundance: .
CDR3aa: CASSSRDRGTLYEQYF; CDR3nt: TGTGCCAGCAGTTCCCGGGACCGAGGTACCCTCTACGAGCAGTACTTC; d_gene: .; v_gene: TRBV28; j_gene: TRBJ2-7; abundance: .
CDR3aa: CASTGQGAPGYTF; CDR3nt: TGTGCCAGTACTGGACAGGGGGCACCTGGCTACACCTTC; d_gene: TRBD1; v_gene: TRBV19; j_gene: TRBJ1-2; abundance: .